One and the same sample provided the 22 T cell receptor gamma chains below, sequenced in a study of γδ T cells in repeated Plasmodium falciparum infection. TCRdb redid the clone calls on the multiplex PCR reads with CATT. The sample holds roughly 13,000 gamma-chain clones, roughly 1.5% seen once. Gammadelta T cells were flow-sorted from PBMC into Vgamma9/Vdelta2+ and Vdelta2-negative populations for bulk analysis. Sequencing was done on a sample of gamma-delta T cells from blood. These receptor sequences come from a pool of human donors (malaria-infected and uninfected, not separated).

A remark on this clone: TCRdb pairs this DNA with a much larger clone's protein that differs at residue 4, likely a read error; the protein shown was translated from the DNA. The chain links TRGV9 to TRGJ1 or TRGJ2. The J gene is absent in TCRdb and was assigned here via DNA matching to germline. The CDR3 covers 15 residues. Germline V lookup: CDR1 GITISATS, CDR2 ISYDGTV (reference sequence). CDR3 DNA: TGTGCCTTGCGGGAGTCTACAAACATTTATTATAAGAAACTCTTT. Translation gives CALRESTNIYYKKLF.

This clone was counted many times. This DNA's translation and the protein TCRdb lists, from a much larger clone, do not match at residue 7, likely due to a read error; the protein shown is translated from the DNA. The chain joins TRGV4 to TRGJP1. CDR1 is EGSTGY and CDR2 is YDSYTSSV in the germline V gene. V dropped 4 bases and J dropped 12; count of bases not matched to a gene: 5. This CDR3 has 11 residues. CDR3 sequence (DNA): TGTGCCACCTGGGACGGTCGGTTCAAGATATTT. Its translation: CATWDGRFKIF.

On this clone itself: The protein TCRdb gives is from a much larger clone and does not agree with this DNA's translation at residue 13, likely a read error; the protein shown here comes from the DNA. V and J are TRGV9 and TRGJP. No J segment appears in TCRdb, so it was assigned here by matching the sequence to germline. From germline, CDR1 is GITISATS and CDR2 ISYDGTV (reference sequence). CDR3 length: 18 amino acids. Here the CDR3 reads CALWEPRHGELGEKIKVF. The CDR3 DNA is TGTGCCTTGTGGGAGCCCCGCCATGGAGAGTTGGGCGAAAAAATCAAGGTATTT.

A note on this clone: A single base is all that separates this from a far larger clone, so a read error is likely. In the same sample, other DNA sequences code for this CDR3. The J gene is TRGJP, the V gene TRGV9. TCRdb is silent on the J gene; assignment here came from matching the DNA to germline. Germline CDR1 GITISATS, CDR2 ISYDGTV (reference sequence). The CDR3 is 18 residues long. The CDR3 sequence is CALWESNPQELGKKIKVF. The CDR3 region has the DNA TGCGCCTTGTGGGAGTCCAACCCTCAAGAGTTGGGCAAAAAAATCAAGGTATTT.

This clone appeared a few times. TCRdb's protein, taken from a much larger clone, differs from this DNA's translation at residue 13, likely owing to a read error; the protein displayed comes from the DNA. This chain connects TRGV2 to TRGJP. TCRdb is silent on the J gene; assignment here came from matching the DNA to germline. The germline CDR1 and CDR2 sequences are EGSNGY and YDSYNSKV. The CDR3 has 17 amino acids. The DNA for the CDR3 is TGTGCCACCTGGGACGGTCGAAAAGAGTTGGGCAAAAGAATCAAGGTATTT. This codes for CATWDGRKELGKRIKVF.

This clone appeared a few times. The protein held in TCRdb is that of a much larger clone and does not match this DNA's translation at residue 3, likely because of a read error; the protein shown is translated from the DNA. The chain uses TRGV4 and TRGJ1 or TRGJ2. TCRdb leaves out the J gene; it was filled in here by matching the DNA to germline. The CDR3 runs to 15 residues. CDR1 is EGSTGY, CDR2 YDSYTSSV, per germline. CDR3 in DNA: TGTGCCTCCTGGGATGGGCCCGGTATTCCTTATAAGAAACTCTTT. Protein: CASWDGPGIPYKKLF.

The sample holds many counts of this clone. With only one base between it and a far larger clone, this is likely a read error. The sample has other DNA sequences that encode this CDR3 too. The chain has TRGV4 and TRGJ1 or TRGJ2. TCRdb lists no J gene, so it was determined here by aligning the DNA to germline. This CDR3 contains 15 residues. With V trimmed by 4 bases and J by 1 base, 10 bases remained unmatched. From germline, CDR1 is EGSTGY and CDR2 YDSYTSSV. The CDR3 bases are TGTGCCACCTGGGACCCTCACGCAAATTATTATAAGAAACTCTTT. This gives the protein CATWDPHANYYKKLF.

This clone was found many times. TCRdb attributes to this sequence the protein of a much larger clone, which differs from the DNA translation at residue 13; a read error is likely, and the protein displayed is translated from the DNA. The chain joins TRGV9 to TRGJP. CDR3 length: 16 amino acids. Germline V CDR1 and CDR2: GITISATS, ISYDGTV (reference sequence). The CDR3, as DNA: TGTGCCTTGTGGGAGGTGTTAGAGTTGGGCAAAAAAACCAAGGTATTT. Protein: CALWEVLELGKKTKVF.

Only a few counts were recorded for this clone. TCRdb attributes to this sequence the protein of a much larger clone, which differs from the DNA translation at residue 9; a read error is likely, and the protein displayed is translated from the DNA. V usage is TRGV8 and J usage is TRGJ1 or TRGJ2. TCRdb carries no J gene annotation; the J gene was assigned here by matching the DNA with germline. The CDR3 is 13 residues long. Germline V gives CDR1 VENAVY, CDR2 YDSYNSRV. V was pared by 0 bases and J by 8 bases, with 7 bases of the junction left unmatched. The CDR3 spells CATWDRRRHKKLF. Here the CDR3 DNA reads TGTGCCACCTGGGATAGGCGACGTCATAAGAAACTCTTT.

This clone was observed a few times. The protein held in TCRdb is that of a much larger clone and does not match this DNA's translation at residue 5, likely because of a read error; the protein shown is translated from the DNA. The V gene is TRGV9, the J gene TRGJ1 or TRGJ2. Germline CDR1 reads GITISATS; CDR2 reads ISYDGTV (reference sequence). The CDR3 contains 13 residues. CDR3 protein: CALWKVHRYKKLF. CDR3 in DNA: TGTGCCTTGTGGAAGGTGCACCGGTATAAGAAACTCTTT.

This clone was counted between two and nine times. A far bigger clonotype differs at one base, so this is likely a read error. The sample carries other DNA sequences with the same CDR3. The chain carries TRGV9 and TRGJ1 or TRGJ2. Looked up from germline, CDR1 is GITISATS and CDR2 is ISYDGTV (reference sequence). The CDR3 is 12 amino acids. CDR3 in DNA: TGTGCCTTGTGGGACCTTTATTATAAGAAGCTCTTT. It translates to CALWDLYYKKLF.

In its sample, this clone was seen a few times. A read error likely explains why the TCRdb protein, taken from a much larger clone, differs from this DNA's translation at residue 21; the protein shown is translated from the DNA. TRGV9 is the V gene, and the J gene was not called. The CDR3 covers 29 residues. CDR1 and CDR2 (germline): GITISATS, ISYDGTV (reference sequence). CDR3 in amino acids: CALWEVQKVGLAVEQHWLSQISIGRIQHF. DNA of the CDR3: TGTGCCTTGTGGGAGGTGCAGAAGGTGGGATTGGCAGTGGAACAACACTGGTTGTCACAGATAAGTATCGGAAGAATACAACATTTC.

This clone was observed a few times. A read error likely explains why the TCRdb protein, taken from a much larger clone, differs from this DNA's translation at residue 9; the protein shown is translated from the DNA. CDR3 sequence reads: CATWDGRDRKLF. The CDR3 coding sequence is TGTGCCACCTGGGACGGTCGGGATAGGAAACTCTTT. The chain couples TRGV8 to TRGJ1 or TRGJ2. The CDR3 runs to 12 residues. Germline CDR1 and CDR2: VENAVY and YDSYNSRV. V trimming: 4 bases; J trimming: 12 bases; junction bases outside the gene matches: 12.

In its sample, this clone was seen many times. The protein TCRdb lists belongs to a much larger clone and differs from this DNA's translation at residue 6, which points to a read error; the protein shown is made from the DNA. This chain joins TRGV3 and TRGJ1 or TRGJ2. The V gene end was trimmed by 3 bases and the J gene end by 2 bases; junction bases not matched to a gene: 10. Germline CDR1 and CDR2: VTNTFY and YDVSTARD (reference sequence). The CDR3 length is 15 residues. The CDR3, as DNA: TGTGCCACCTGGGACGGGCCGAGGGATTATTATAAGAAACTCTTT. Translation: CATWDGPRDYYKKLF.

This clone was seen a few times. The protein that TCRdb holds for this DNA derives from a much larger clone and differs from the translated DNA at residue 5, which likely indicates a read error; the protein shown here is translated from the DNA. This chain uses TRGV3 with TRGJ1 or TRGJ2. CDR1 and CDR2 (germline): VTNTFY, YDVSTARD (reference sequence). J lost 12 bases, V lost 5 bases, and 7 bases had no gene match. The length of the CDR3 is 10 residues. This CDR3 reads CATWVDRKLF. CDR3 sequence (DNA): TGTGCCACCTGGGTCGATAGGAAACTCTTT.

This clone was seen only a few times. The translation of this DNA and the TCRdb protein of a much larger clone differ at residue 7, probably owing to a read error; the protein shown here is translated from the DNA. The CDR3 bases are TGTGCCTTGTGGGAGGCCCACAAATATCAGAATTATTATAAGAAACTCTTT. Translation: CALWEAHKYQNYYKKLF. This chain links TRGV9 with TRGJ1 or TRGJ2. Matching the DNA to germline supplied the J gene, which TCRdb does not give. The CDR3 has 17 residues. Germline CDR1 GITISATS, CDR2 ISYDGTV (reference sequence). The ends lost 2 bases at V and 0 bases at J; junction bases unmatched: 13.

This clone was observed a handful of times. It is likely a read error: a sequence one base away is far more abundant. Other DNA sequences from this sample encode an identical CDR3 as well. The rearrangement links TRGV9 to TRGJP. TCRdb offers no J gene call, so here the DNA was matched to germline to obtain one. Germline values: CDR1 GITISATS, CDR2 ISYDGTV (reference sequence). The CDR3 has 17 residues. The CDR3: CALWEVPQELGKKIKVF. CDR3 nucleotide sequence: TGTGCCTTGTGGGAGGTGCCTCAAGAGTTAGGCAAAAAAATCAAGGTATTT.

This clone has more than one count but fewer than ten. The protein TCRdb lists belongs to a much larger clone and differs from this DNA's translation at residue 8, which points to a read error; the protein shown is made from the DNA. The V gene is TRGV9, the J gene TRGJ1 or TRGJ2. In the absence of a J gene in TCRdb, the DNA was matched to germline to assign it here. With 5 bases clipped from V and 11 bases from J, the junction kept 9 bases outside the gene matches. The germline V gene has CDR1 GITISATS and CDR2 ISYDGTV (reference sequence). The CDR3 spans 11 residues. CDR3 bases: TGTGCCTTGTGGGTTGCCTTAGAGAAACTCTTT. Residues: CALWVALEKLF.

This clone has just a few counts. The amino acid sequence in TCRdb belongs to a much larger clone and departs from this DNA's translation at residue 5, likely a sequencing read error; the sequence shown is translated from the DNA. The J gene is TRGJ1 or TRGJ2, the V gene TRGV2. The CDR3 contains 17 residues. Per germline, CDR1 EGSNGY and CDR2 YDSYNSKV. The CDR3 coding sequence is TGTGCCACCTGGAACGGGCTCCCCGCCAAGTATTATTATAAGAAACTCTTT. This codes for CATWNGLPAKYYYKKLF.

This clone was counted ten times or more. A far more abundant clone sits one base away, making this likely a read error. Other DNA sequences of this sample code for an identical CDR3. This chain links TRGV9 with TRGJ1 or TRGJ2. Germline CDR1 and CDR2: GITISATS and ISYDGTV (reference sequence). J lost 4 bases, V lost 2 bases, and 8 bases had no gene match. This CDR3 has 14 residues. CDR3 loop: CALWEAHPYYKKLF. DNA for the CDR3: TGTGCCTTGTGGGAGGCCCACCCCTATTATAAGAAACTCTTT.

This clone was found many times. This DNA's translation differs at residue 13 from TCRdb's protein, which comes from a much larger clone; a read error is likely, and the protein shown is translated from the DNA. This sequence joins TRGV9 and TRGJP. Because TCRdb records no J gene, it was assigned here through a match of the DNA to germline. The germline CDR1 and CDR2 sequences are GITISATS and ISYDGTV (reference sequence). The CDR3 has 16 amino acids. The CDR3 reads CALWEVLELGKKSKVF. The CDR3 nucleotides read TGTGCCTTGTGGGAGGTGTTAGAGTTGGGCAAAAAAAGCAAGGTATTT.

This clone showed up many times. TCRdb assigns this DNA the protein of a much larger clone, which departs from its translation at residue 8; this likely reflects a read error, and the protein shown comes from translating the DNA. This chain links TRGV4 with TRGJ1 or TRGJ2. Looked up from germline, CDR1 is EGSTGY and CDR2 is YDSYTSSV. The CDR3 consists of 12 residues. The CDR3 region is CATWPNYCKKLF. DNA for the CDR3: TGTGCCACCTGGCCGAATTATTGTAAGAAACTCTTT.